One and the same sample provided the 20 T cell receptor beta chains below, sequenced in a study of long-term antiretroviral therapy in people with HIV (dated by TCRdb to 2021 to 2024). The immunoSEQ hsTCRB v3.0 assay was used at survey level resolution to sequence the TRB variable region. TCRdb's version of the immuneACCESS table is confined to in-frame rearrangements and falls short of the full clone set. An unresolved V gene accounts for under half of the shortfall where checked; the remainder is of unknown origin. The sample data list over 10,000 clones, and about 80% of these were observed just once. The ten largest clones capture 13% of the sample. The source material was unsorted PBMCs, sampled about 3.3 years before starting antiretroviral therapy. The receptors were gathered from a man aged 40-50 years with HIV.

This chain joins TRBV7-3 and TRBJ1-2; no clear D gene. The V end was cut by 0 bases, the J end by 0 bases, with 5 bases between. Germline CDR1 is SGHTA and CDR2 is FQGTGA. This CDR3 region has 14 residues. CDR3 sequence: CASSLTGSNYGYTF. The CDR3 DNA reads as TGTGCCAGCAGCTTAACAGGGTCTAACTATGGCTACACCTTC.

This clone has only a few counts. The chain uses TRBV27 and TRBJ2-2; 8 nucleotides align to TRBD2. This CDR3 comprises 15 residues. The J segment lost 5 bases and the V segment lost 4 bases, leaving 6 bases of the junction unmatched. Germline loops: CDR1 MNHEY, CDR2 SMNVEV (reference sequence). The CDR3 spells CASSSAGVRTGELFF. The DNA of the CDR3 is TGTGCCAGCAGTTCAGCGGGAGTTCGGACCGGGGAGCTGTTTTTT.

This clone was counted once. The CDR3 DNA reads as TGTGCCAGCAGCACCCGTTATCGTGCGTATGGCTACACCTTC. It encodes CASSTRYRAYGYTF. The V gene is TRBV9, the J gene TRBJ1-2; D is unclear. Germline V gives CDR1 SGDLS, CDR2 YYNGEE. V was trimmed by 4 bases and J by 5 bases, leaving 15 bases between them. The CDR3 totals 14 residues.

The chain couples TRBV29-1 to TRBJ2-3, with D maybe TRBD2 (6 bases). V gave up 6 bases and J gave up 4 bases, with 11 bases separating them. The CDR3 loop spans 12 amino acids. The V gene's germline CDR1 is SQVTM and CDR2 ANQGSEA. In DNA, the CDR3 is TGCAGCGTGGACCCGGGGGCAGATACGCAGTATTTT. Amino acids: CSVDPGADTQYF.

The rearrangement joins TRBV9 to TRBJ2-7; D might be TRBD1 (6 bases). This CDR3 is 15 amino acids long. Germline loops: CDR1 SGDLS, CDR2 YYNGEE. Trimming left V 2 bases short and J 5 bases short, with 17 bases between. This CDR3 is CASSVSLQGIDEQYF. CDR3 DNA: TGTGCCAGCAGCGTCTCTTTACAGGGTATCGACGAGCAGTACTTC.

The V call is TRBV5-1, the J call TRBJ1-4; 11 nucleotides align to TRBD1. The germline V gene has CDR1 SGHRS and CDR2 YFSETQ. V was pared by 4 bases and J by 7 bases, with 6 bases of the junction left unmatched. This CDR3 has 15 residues. The DNA for the CDR3 is TGCGCCAGCAGCAATCGGACAGGGGGCACTGAAAAACTGTTTTTT. Translated: CASSNRTGGTEKLFF. The variable domain in full, with the rest retrieved from reference TRBV5-1 and TRBJ1-4, is KAGVTQTPRYLIKTRGQQVTLSCSPISGHRSVSWYQQTPGQGLQFLFEYFSETQRNKGNFPGRFSGRQFSNSRSEMNVSTLELGDSALYLCASSNRTGGTEKLFFGSGTQLSVL.

The chain carries TRBV7-9 and TRBJ2-3, with TRBD2 matching 13 bases. CDR1 is SEHNR, CDR2 FQNEAQ, per germline (reference sequence). Trimming removed 6 bases from V and 6 bases from J; junction bases left unmatched: 9. There are 16 residues in the CDR3. CDR3 nucleotides: TGTGCCAGCAGAGATACCGGACTAGCGGGAGTGGATACGCAGTATTTT. This encodes CASRDTGLAGVDTQYF.

This clone was detected once. The CDR3 nucleotides are TGCAGCGTTGAAGCCACCCTGACCGCTTTCTTT. Translated, it gives CSVEATLTAFF. The chain is built from TRBV29-1 and TRBJ1-1; the D is unclear. The CDR3 covers 11 residues. V lost 1 base and J 11 bases, leaving 11 bases between the germline ends. The germline V gene encodes CDR1 SQVTM and CDR2 ANQGSEA.

The chain is built from TRBV9 and TRBJ2-7; 13 bases fit TRBD2. The CDR3 runs 14 residues. CDR1 and CDR2 from the germline V gene are SGDLS and YYNGEE. V trimming: 7 bases; J trimming: 6 bases; junction bases outside the gene matches: 7. CDR3 bases: TGTGCCAGCGCCTGGACTAGCGGGAGTGGCGAGCAGTACTTC. It codes for CASAWTSGSGEQYF.

The genes are TRBV29-1 and TRBJ2-1; D is uncertain. The CDR3 runs 13 residues. V lost 3 bases and J 3 bases, leaving 9 bases between the germline ends. Looked up from germline, CDR1 is SQVTM and CDR2 is ANQGSEA. CDR3 sequence reads: CSVEGSVYNEQFF. DNA for the CDR3: TGCAGCGTTGAGGGGTCGGTCTACAATGAGCAGTTCTTC.

The chain links TRBV7-9 to TRBJ2-3; D may correspond to TRBD1 or TRBD2 (5 bases each). CDR1 is SEHNR, CDR2 FQNEAQ, per germline (reference sequence). V lost 7 bases and J lost 4, with 15 bases in between. CDR3 size: 14 residues. The CDR3 DNA reads as TGTGCCAGCATCCCGGGGCCCTCCGCAGATACGCAGTATTTT. Protein: CASIPGPSADTQYF. Using reference TRBV7-9 and TRBJ2-3 for the parts outside the CDR3, the full variable domain is DTGVSQNPRHKITKRGQNVTFRCDPISEHNRLYWYRQTLGQGPEFLTYFQNEAQLEKSRLLSDRFSAERPKGSFSTLEIQRTEQGDSAMYLCASIPGPSADTQYFGPGTRLTVL.

This clone was observed a handful of times. The chain has TRBV12-5 and TRBJ1-5; D is unresolved. CDR1 is LGHNT, CDR2 FRNRAP, per germline. The V and J ends lost 3 bases and 5 bases respectively, with 8 bases between them. This CDR3 comprises 13 residues. CDR3: CASGFGVDQPQHF. CDR3 sequence (DNA): TGTGCTAGTGGTTTCGGAGTCGATCAGCCCCAGCATTTT.

This rearrangement joins TRBV5-1 to TRBJ2-3; no clear D gene. Trimming shortened V by 0 bases and J by 0 bases, and 5 bases separated the two germline ends. The CDR3 runs 14 residues. Germline CDR1 SGHRS, CDR2 YFSETQ. CDR3 coding DNA: TGCGCCAGCAGCTTGGACTCTAGCACAGATACGCAGTATTTT. Its protein product is CASSLDSSTDTQYF.

This chain connects TRBV18 to TRBJ1-2; D is possibly TRBD1 (6 bases). The V gene lost 1 base and the J gene lost 2 bases, with 11 bases spanning the gap. The CDR3 length is 15 residues. The germline gives CDR1 KGHSH, CDR2 LQKENI. CDR3 loop: CASSPRDTINYGYTF. The CDR3 DNA follows: TGTGCCAGCTCACCACGGGACACTATAAACTATGGCTACACCTTC.

By sample share, this clone is medium-sized. The rearrangement links TRBV19 to TRBJ2-7; TRBD1 is a possible D gene (6 bases). The CDR3 runs to 11 residues. The germline gives CDR1 LNHDA, CDR2 SQIVND (reference sequence). The V end was cut by 7 bases, the J end by 5 bases, with 9 bases between. The CDR3 spells CASTTGNEQYF. CDR3 sequence (DNA): TGTGCCAGTACTACAGGGAACGAGCAGTACTTC.

CDR3 amino acids: CASSQEWFATNTDTQYF. The DNA for the CDR3 is TGCGCCAGCAGCCAAGAATGGTTCGCCACTAACACAGATACGCAGTATTTT. The gene calls are TRBV4-3 and TRBJ2-3; no reliable D call. The CDR3 sequence is 17 residues long. Trimming pared 0 bases from V and 2 bases from J, leaving 15 bases between. CDR1 and CDR2 (germline): LGHNA, YSLEER.

This rearrangement joins TRBV7-2 to TRBJ1-4; the D gene is possibly TRBD1 (6 bases). Germline CDR1 reads SGHTA; CDR2 reads FQGNSA. The CDR3 extends over 14 amino acids. The germline V and J ends were trimmed by 5 bases and 8 bases, with 15 bases remaining between them. The CDR3 sequence: CASSINRVGEKLFF. The CDR3 DNA reads as TGTGCCAGCAGCATAAACAGGGTTGGGGAAAAACTGTTTTTT.

In its sample, this clone was seen a few times. The chain combines TRBV7-6 with TRBJ1-2, with 7 bases matching TRBD1. The CDR3 has 15 residues. Germline trimming cut 4 bases from V and 6 bases from J; bases unmatched to any gene: 11. From germline, CDR1 is SGHVS and CDR2 FNYEAQ. The CDR3 loop reads CASSSGTAGRNGYTF. CDR3 nucleotides: TGTGCCAGCAGCTCCGGGACAGCGGGACGGAATGGCTACACCTTC.

This clone was observed once. The rearrangement uses TRBV29-1 and TRBJ2-5; TRBD2 is a possible D gene (6 bases). The germline gives CDR1 SQVTM, CDR2 ANQGSEA. This CDR3 has 13 residues. Trimming took off 7 bases at V and 2 bases at J, with 14 bases between the two ends. CDR3 protein: CSAFLGGQETQYF. The CDR3 coding sequence is TGCAGCGCATTCTTGGGGGGACAAGAGACCCAGTACTTC.

The CDR3 protein is CASSPLAGTETQYF. The CDR3, as DNA: TGTGCCAGCAGCCCCTTAGCGGGAACGGAGACCCAGTACTTC. The chain combines TRBV6-5 with TRBJ2-5, with 8 bases matching TRBD2. The germline V gene has CDR1 MNHEY and CDR2 SVGAGI. The CDR3 extends over 14 amino acids. V gave up 6 bases and J gave up 5 bases; unmatched junction bases: 8.